Each of the 22 T cell receptor beta chains below was sequenced from the same sample in a study of cytomegalovirus exposure and HLA in healthy donors. PCR primers comprised 60 Vbeta and 13 Jbeta primers. The method was immunoSEQ multiplex PCR; TCRdb's version includes in-frame clones alone and lacks a portion of them. This sample has more than 150,000 clones, with approximately 83% found just once. The sample consisted of PBMCs. The receptors here all came from a woman aged 18 to 35 in good health and CMV-seronegative.

The rearrangement uses TRBV5-1 and TRBJ1-4, with D possibly matching TRBD1 (6 bases). Trimming cost V 4 bases and J 8 bases, with 18 bases left between them. Germline V CDR1 and CDR2: SGHRS, YFSETQ. The CDR3 is 15 amino acids. The CDR3 coding sequence is TGCGCCAGCAGCGGAATACAGGGTCGAGGAGAAAAACTGTTTTTT. Protein: CASSGIQGRGEKLFF.

This chain uses TRBV4-1 with TRBJ1-1; TRBD1 matches 8 bases. The germline V gene has CDR1 MGHRA and CDR2 YSYEKL. The CDR3 runs to 14 residues. V shed 1 base, J shed 4 bases, and the junction held 2 bases outside the gene matches. The CDR3 reads CASSQGTGTTEAFF. DNA for the CDR3: TGCGCCAGCAGCCAAGGGACAGGGACCACTGAAGCTTTCTTT.

This clone was seen a handful of times. The chain carries TRBV27 and TRBJ1-5; 7 nucleotides agree with TRBD1. CDR3 length: 14 residues. Germline loops: CDR1 MNHEY, CDR2 SMNVEV (reference sequence). J was trimmed by 12 bases and V by 4 bases; bases with no gene match: 12. DNA for the CDR3: TGTGCCAGCAGTTCTGGGACAGAACCCTTCTTCCAGCATTTT. This gives the protein CASSSGTEPFFQHF.

This clone has a single count. The chain combines TRBV5-6 with TRBJ2-1; 9 bases fit TRBD1. V shed 4 bases, J shed 6 bases, and the junction held 5 bases outside the gene matches. This CDR3 is built from 14 residues. CDR1 SGHDT and CDR2 YYEEEE come from the germline V gene. The CDR3 reads CASSHVDRGNEQFF. The DNA for the CDR3 is TGTGCCAGCAGCCATGTGGACAGGGGCAATGAGCAGTTCTTC. The full variable domain, with the rest looked up from reference TRBV5-6 and TRBJ2-1, is DAGVTQSPTHLIKTRGQQVTLRCSPKSGHDTVSWYQQALGQGPQFIFQYYEEEERQRGNFPDRFSGHQFPNYSSELNVNALLLGDSALYLCASSHVDRGNEQFFGPGTRLTVL.

V is TRBV6-5 and J is TRBJ1-1, with a tentative D call TRBD1 (5 bases). Germline V gene data show CDR1 as MNHEY and CDR2 as SVGAGI. The V gene lost 9 bases and the J gene lost 6 bases, with 23 bases spanning the gap. This CDR3 contains 15 residues. As DNA, the CDR3 is TGTGCCAGTTCCCGGACGCGGGGGATTCTGGCTGAAGCTTTCTTT. It is translated as CASSRTRGILAEAFF.

This clone was recorded a few times. The DNA of the CDR3 is TGTGCCAGCAAACGGCAGGGGAAAGACACAGATACGCAGTATTTT. Amino acid sequence: CASKRQGKDTDTQYF. V usage is TRBV6-6 and J usage is TRBJ2-3, with a tentative D call TRBD1 (6 bases). The germline V gene encodes CDR1 MNHNY and CDR2 SVGAGI (reference sequence). V gave up 7 bases and J gave up 2 bases, with 16 bases separating them. The CDR3 totals 15 residues.

This clone was detected only once. CDR3 DNA: TGTGCCAGCAGTTACAAGGGACAGGCCTCCTACGAGCAGTACTTC. Residues: CASSYKGQASYEQYF. This chain joins TRBV6-5 and TRBJ2-5; 8 nucleotides line up with TRBD1. The tail of the sequence fits TRBJ2-7 better, so the J call may be wrong. The CDR3 covers 15 residues. CDR1 is MNHEY, CDR2 SVGAGI, per germline.

J is TRBJ2-5 and V is TRBV5-1, with 9 bases aligning to TRBD2. The V gene end was trimmed by 3 bases and the J gene end by 4 bases; junction bases not matched to a gene: 10. The CDR3 is 16 residues long. The germline V gene encodes CDR1 SGHRS and CDR2 YFSETQ. CDR3 amino acids: CASSWSAGGPGETQYF. CDR3 in DNA: TGCGCCAGCAGCTGGAGCGCGGGGGGGCCGGGAGAGACCCAGTACTTC.

The rearrangement joins TRBV6-1 to TRBJ2-4, with 13 bases lining up with TRBD2. From germline, CDR1 is MNHNS and CDR2 SASEGT. The V gene end was trimmed by 9 bases and the J gene end by 12 bases; junction bases not matched to a gene: 5. CDR3 length: 12 amino acids. For the CDR3, the DNA is TGTGCCAGTGGACTAGCGGGGGCGACTCAGTACTTC. It codes for CASGLAGATQYF.

In this sample, this clone turned up a few times. The V and J genes are TRBV5-1 and TRBJ2-3; no firm D call. The CDR3 is made up of 13 amino acids. CDR1 is SGHRS and CDR2 is YFSETQ in the germline V gene. V was shortened by 4 bases and J by 0 bases, with 6 bases between the two germline ends. The CDR3 spells CASSDTSTDTQYF. CDR3 DNA: TGCGCCAGCAGCGACACTAGCACAGATACGCAGTATTTT.

The chain couples TRBV19 to TRBJ2-3, with 7 bases matching TRBD2. Germline lookup yields CDR1 LNHDA and CDR2 SQIVND (reference sequence). V lost 3 bases and J lost 0; bases outside the gene matches: 6. The CDR3 sequence is 16 residues long. The CDR3 here is CASSIVGGTSTDTQYF. In DNA form, the CDR3 reads TGTGCCAGTAGTATTGTGGGGGGGACGAGCACAGATACGCAGTATTTT.

This sequence joins TRBV19 and TRBJ1-4; no reliable D call. Trimming left V 7 bases short and J 2 bases short, with 14 bases between. The CDR3 runs 15 residues. In germline, CDR1 is LNHDA, CDR2 SQIVND (reference sequence). The CDR3 nucleotides read TGTGCCAGTAACCAACCCGGAGCGACTAATGAAAAACTGTTTTTT. It translates to CASNQPGATNEKLFF.

This chain joins TRBV5-1 and TRBJ2-3, with 14 bases that match TRBD2. Looked up from germline, CDR1 is SGHRS and CDR2 is YFSETQ. V lost 0 bases and J lost 1; bases outside the gene matches: 4. CDR3 length: 18 residues. The CDR3 coding sequence is TGCGCCAGCAGCTTGGGGACTAGCGGGGGGCCCCGCACAGATACGCAGTATTTT. Encoded protein: CASSLGTSGGPRTDTQYF.

The CDR3 nucleotides are TGTGCCAGTAGCCAAGCGGGGGGCCATTACAATGAGCAGTTCTTC. Translation gives CASSQAGGHYNEQFF. This chain connects TRBV19 to TRBJ2-1, with TRBD2 matching over 9 bases. Unmatched junction bases numbered 7, after V lost 6 bases and J lost 4 bases. This CDR3 is built from 15 residues. The germline V gene has CDR1 LNHDA and CDR2 SQIVND (reference sequence). Full variable domain (rest looked up from reference TRBV19 and TRBJ2-1): DGGITQSPKYLFRKEGQNVTLSCEQNLNHDAMYWYRQDPGQGLRLIYYSQIVNDFQKGDIAEGYSVSREKKESFPLTVTSAQKNPTAFYLCASSQAGGHYNEQFFGPGTRLTVL.

This clone has just a few counts. The chain links TRBV6-6 to TRBJ1-2, with TRBD1 matching 8 bases. CDR3 length equals 15 residues. Germline V gives CDR1 MNHNY, CDR2 SVGAGI (reference sequence). V was clipped by 6 bases and J by 5 bases; unmatched bases: 11. CDR3 sequence: CASSNNRGKAYGYTF. As DNA, the CDR3 is TGTGCCAGCAGCAACAACAGGGGGAAGGCGTATGGCTACACCTTC.

The genes are TRBV7-9 and TRBJ2-7; 7 bases match TRBD1. The ends lost 4 bases at V and 4 bases at J; junction bases unmatched: 10. The CDR3 is 15 residues long. Germline V lookup: CDR1 SEHNR, CDR2 FQNEAQ (reference sequence). CDR3 sequence reads: CASSSKSRGRYEQYF. DNA for the CDR3: TGTGCCAGCAGCTCCAAGTCAAGGGGGCGATACGAGCAGTACTTC.

The chain joins TRBV30 to TRBJ1-4; D not resolved. Per the germline V gene, CDR1 is GTSNPN and CDR2 is SVGIG (reference sequence). CDR3 length: 21 residues. V lost 2 bases to trimming and J lost 0 bases, with 28 bases between them. The CDR3 nucleotides are TGTGCCTGGAGTTCCGTCCCAGTACCTTGGGCTTCCTTTGCAACTAATGAAAAACTGTTTTTT. Amino acids: CAWSSVPVPWASFATNEKLFF.

The rearrangement uses TRBV28 and TRBJ1-5, with D possibly TRBD1 on 5 matching bases. There are 13 residues in the CDR3. Trimming removed 6 bases from V and 5 bases from J, with 11 bases in between. Germline-derived CDR1 and CDR2 are MDHEN and SYDVKM. The CDR3 here is CASRIDSHQPQHF. CDR3 coding DNA: TGTGCCAGCAGAATTGACAGCCATCAGCCCCAGCATTTT.

The V gene is TRBV27, the J gene TRBJ1-2; D is unresolved. Germline loops: CDR1 MNHEY, CDR2 SMNVEV (reference sequence). The CDR3 has 15 amino acids. V shed 2 bases and J shed 5 bases, with 15 bases lying between them. The CDR3, as DNA: TGTGCCAGCAGTTTAGGGCAGGATTTGCCTTATGGCTACACCTTC. Amino acid sequence: CASSLGQDLPYGYTF.

The rearrangement joins TRBV27 to TRBJ1-4; D is unclear. This CDR3 has 16 amino acids. CDR1 is MNHEY, CDR2 SMNVEV, per germline (reference sequence). Trimming removed 3 bases at V and 5 bases at J, with 16 bases between. CDR3 sequence: CASSFTSATLNEKLFF. CDR3 nucleotide sequence: TGTGCCAGCAGTTTCACATCTGCCACCTTAAATGAAAAACTGTTTTTT.

This sequence joins TRBV4-1 and TRBJ2-5; the match to TRBD1 covers 10 bases. The J call may be in error: the DNA end matches TRBJ2-7 better. Germline V lookup: CDR1 MGHRA, CDR2 YSYEKL. The CDR3 has 15 residues. CDR3 residues: CASSQPGQGTDEQYF. The DNA for the CDR3 is TGCGCCAGCAGCCAGCCGGGACAGGGGACGGACGAGCAGTACTTC.

The chain carries TRBV27 and TRBJ1-1; a possible D gene is TRBD1 (6 bases). The CDR3 sequence is 13 residues long. Germline loops: CDR1 MNHEY, CDR2 SMNVEV (reference sequence). The V gene lost 5 bases and the J gene lost 4 bases, with 11 bases spanning the gap. CDR3 sequence (DNA): TGTGCCAGCAGTGGGGGGGGCGGCACTGAAGCTTTCTTT. This codes for CASSGGGGTEAFF.